The following is a T cell receptor (beta chain) sequence with its context. Its specificity is not known. The PCR employed 60 Vbeta primers together with 13 Jbeta primers. TCRdb's copy holds only in-frame clones and misses some; the assay was immunoSEQ multiplex PCR. The data show some 44,000 clones, roughly 87% seen once. This specimen comes from a study of cytomegalovirus exposure and HLA in healthy donors. At the level of the study: Early on, a data release was issued that held approximately 92 million unique TCRs from HLA-typed donors.

V trimming: 7 bases; J trimming: 7 bases; junction bases outside the gene matches: 12. CDR3 length: 15 residues. From germline, CDR1 is SQVTM and CDR2 ANQGSEA. Broader study findings: Of the V segments, some could not be distinguished, including TRBV6-2 and TRBV6-3, and were excluded.

This receptor was taken from a woman in her thirties or forties in good health and CMV-seropositive. V gene TRBV29-1 combines with J gene TRBJ2-2; 10 bases map to TRBD2. Material: PBMCs. In nucleotides, the CDR3 is TGCAGCGCCTCATCCAGCGGGAGGGCCGGCGGGGAGCTGTTTTTT. It translates to CSASSSGRAGGELFF.